A selection of T cell receptor beta chains follows, all from one sample in a study of blood T cell repertoires in COVID-19. Clones were read by immunoSEQ multiplex PCR, and TCRdb kept only the in-frame ones, dropping some. This table has about 120,000 clones, approximately 90% appearing once. The sample comprised peripheral blood. Source of these receptors: a woman in her 50s with acute or convalescent COVID-19. Both conserved end residues are part of each CDR3. A D gene is named only where the DNA matches it firmly. Expanded clones are given a class, and other clones once, few, many or no size at all.

d_gene	j_gene	v_gene	abundance	CDR3aa	CDR3nt
-	TRBJ1-3	TRBV30	-	CAWSPSSGNTIYF	TGTGCCTGGAGCCCGAGCTCTGGAAACACCATATATTTT
-	TRBJ2-6	TRBV5-6	-	CASSFEQVPPGANVLTF	TGTGCCAGCAGCTTTGAACAGGTCCCCCCTGGGGCCAACGTCCTGACTTTC
-	TRBJ1-3	TRBV30	-	CAWGGQGVGNTIYF	TGTGCCTGGGGTGGTCAGGGTGTAGGAAACACCATATATTTT
TRBD1	TRBJ1-1	TRBV6-5	-	CASSTRTGENTEAFF	TGTGCCAGCAGTACCCGGACAGGGGAAAACACTGAAGCTTTCTTT
TRBD2	TRBJ2-5	TRBV5-1	-	CASSSTSGGGVGTQYF	TGCGCCAGCAGCTCGACTAGCGGGGGGGGCGTAGGGACCCAGTACTTC
-	TRBJ1-6	TRBV3-1/TRBV3-2	once	CASSYGQYNSPLHF	TGTGCCAGCAGTTACGGACAGTATAATTCACCCCTCCACTTT
TRBD1	TRBJ1-3	TRBV19	-	CASTRDSPGNTIYF	TGTGCCAGTACCCGGGACAGCCCTGGAAACACCATATATTTT
-	TRBJ2-1	TRBV25-1	once	CASSGTVEQFF	TGTGCCAGCAGTGGGACAGTGGAGCAGTTCTTC
-	TRBJ1-3	TRBV28	-	CASSPRFGNTIYF	TGTGCCAGCAGTCCGCGGTTCGGAAACACCATATATTTT
-	TRBJ2-7	TRBV7-9	-	CASSLYTGEQYF	TGTGCCAGCAGCTTGTATACAGGGGAGCAGTACTTC
-	TRBJ1-2	TRBV28	-	CATLSLQGSYGYTF	TGTGCCACCCTAAGCCTCCAGGGGAGTTATGGCTACACCTTC
-	TRBJ1-2	TRBV7-2	-	CASSDNTPPYGYTF	TGTGCCAGCAGCGATAACACACCTCCCTATGGCTACACCTTC
-	TRBJ2-1	TRBV30	-	CAWSMGDFNEQFF	TGTGCCTGGAGTATGGGGGACTTCAATGAGCAGTTCTTC
TRBD1	TRBJ1-5	TRBV28	once	CASRFPGQNQPQHF	TGTGCCAGCAGGTTTCCGGGACAGAATCAGCCCCAGCATTTT
TRBD2	TRBJ2-1	TRBV10-3	-	CAIGTSAGNEQFF	TGTGCCATTGGGACTAGTGCGGGGAATGAGCAGTTCTTC
-	TRBJ1-5	TRBV18	-	CASSPGYTGNQPQHF	TGTGCCAGCTCACCAGGCTACACAGGGAATCAGCCCCAGCATTTT
-	TRBJ1-6	TRBV6-5	-	CASRLRQESSPLHF	TGTGCCAGCAGGCTCCGACAGGAAAGTTCACCCCTCCACTTT
TRBD1	TRBJ2-1	TRBV27	-	CARTRDREPDFGSYNEQFF	TGTGCCCGAACCCGGGACAGGGAACCCGACTTTGGTTCCTACAATGAGCAGTTCTTC
TRBD1	TRBJ2-3	TRBV6-2/TRBV6-3	-	CASSPLEDRDFADTQYF	TGTGCCAGCAGTCCGCTAGAGGACAGGGATTTCGCAGATACGCAGTATTTT
-	TRBJ2-7	TRBV27	-	CASSITGNEQYF	TGTGCCAGCAGTATTACAGGGAACGAGCAGTACTTC
-	TRBJ2-5	TRBV14	once	CASSPWGRRETQYF	TGTGCCAGCAGTCCCTGGGGGCGGCGAGAGACCCAGTACTTC
-	TRBJ1-1	TRBV30	-	CAWKRGRTEAFF	TGTGCCTGGAAGCGGGGAAGGACTGAAGCTTTCTTT
TRBD2	TRBJ2-7	TRBV10-3	-	CAISPGLAGDSYEQYF	TGTGCCATCAGTCCGGGACTAGCGGGAGACAGCTACGAGCAGTACTTC
-	TRBJ1-2	TRBV5-1	-	CASSLLSQKNYYGYTF	TGCGCCAGCAGCTTGCTATCACAGAAAAATTACTATGGCTACACCTTC
-	TRBJ1-4	TRBV7-9	once	CASSYDGIGLFF	TGTGCCAGCAGCTACGACGGGATCGGACTGTTTTTT
TRBD1	TRBJ2-1	TRBV6-7	-	CASSFLTGDRGYNEQFF	TGTGCCAGCAGTTTCTTGACAGGGGATAGGGGGTACAATGAGCAGTTCTTC
TRBD1	TRBJ1-1	TRBV7-9	-	CASSPGQGTNTEAFF	TGTGCCAGCAGCCCGGGACAGGGGACGAACACTGAAGCTTTCTTT
-	TRBJ2-1	TRBV5-1	-	CASSLVAGALNEQFF	TGCGCCAGCAGCTTGGTGGCAGGGGCACTTAATGAGCAGTTCTTC